These 14 T cell receptor beta chains were all obtained from the same sample, sequenced in a study of cytomegalovirus exposure and HLA in healthy donors. PCR involved 60 Vbeta and 13 Jbeta primers. Method: immunoSEQ multiplex PCR; TCRdb's copy keeps in-frame clones and lacks some. The data show about 200,000 clones, around 77% seen once. Material for sequencing was PBMCs. These receptors all stem from a woman in her twenties or thirties in good health and CMV-seronegative.

The genes are TRBV28 and TRBJ2-2, with D tentatively TRBD1 (6 bases). The CDR3 runs to 13 residues. The V gene's germline CDR1 is MDHEN and CDR2 SYDVKM. The V gene lost 6 bases and the J gene lost 4 bases, with 9 bases spanning the gap. The CDR3 region has the DNA TGTGCCAGCAGAAAAGGGGGCACCGGGGAGCTGTTTTTT. Translating gives CASRKGGTGELFF.

The chain carries TRBV7-6 and TRBJ1-6; possible D gene TRBD1, 6 bases. This CDR3 comprises 16 residues. Germline CDR1 is SGHVS and CDR2 is FNYEAQ. Trimming left V 2 bases short and J 7 bases short, with 15 bases between. The CDR3 sequence: CASSLMGGQVNSPLHF. Written as DNA, the CDR3 is TGTGCCAGCAGCTTAATGGGGGGGCAAGTAAATTCACCCCTCCACTTT.

V and J are TRBV10-1 and TRBJ2-3; 12 positions match TRBD2. J was trimmed by 4 bases and V by 5 bases; bases with no gene match: 4. CDR3 length: 15 residues. The V gene's germline CDR1 is WNHNN and CDR2 SYGVQD (reference sequence). The CDR3 DNA reads as TGCGCCAGCAGTCGGACTAGCGGGGTTGCAGATACGCAGTATTTT. Amino acids: CASSRTSGVADTQYF.

V gene TRBV13 combines with J gene TRBJ2-7; D is perhaps TRBD1 (5 bases). Germline V lookup: CDR1 PRHDT, CDR2 FYEKMQ (reference sequence). The CDR3 is made up of 15 amino acids. V lost 5 bases, J lost 2 bases, and 16 bases lay in between. The CDR3 reads CASSHSQGIAYEQYF. The CDR3 DNA reads TGTGCCAGCAGCCACTCGCAGGGCATAGCCTACGAGCAGTACTTC.

The chain is built from TRBV15 and TRBJ2-1, with 10 bases fitting TRBD1. This CDR3 is built from 15 residues. V gave up 5 bases and J gave up 4 bases; unmatched junction bases: 5. Per germline, CDR1 LNHNV and CDR2 YYDKDF (reference sequence). This CDR3 reads CATSPGQGIYNEQFF. Here the CDR3 DNA reads TGTGCCACCAGCCCGGGACAGGGGATTTACAATGAGCAGTTCTTC.

J is TRBJ2-7 and V is TRBV2, with TRBD2 as a possible D gene (5 bases). There are 14 residues in the CDR3. V gave up 6 bases and J gave up 2 bases, with 14 bases separating them. Looked up from germline, CDR1 is SNHLY and CDR2 is FYNNEI. The CDR3 loop is CASSRGRHTYEQYF. CDR3 DNA: TGTGCCAGCAGCCGAGGGCGGCACACCTACGAGCAGTACTTC.

V usage is TRBV28 and J usage is TRBJ2-7, with TRBD1 matching 8 bases. CDR1 and CDR2 (germline): MDHEN, SYDVKM. This CDR3 has 15 amino acids. The trim removed 7 bases at V and 3 bases at J, leaving 11 bases unmatched. The chain's CDR3 is CASNTGTGLVYEQYF. The CDR3 DNA reads TGTGCCAGCAACACTGGGACAGGTCTAGTCTACGAGCAGTACTTC.

This chain links TRBV4-1 with TRBJ2-7; the D gene is possibly TRBD2 (6 bases). The CDR3 runs to 16 residues. The V gene lost 4 bases and the J gene lost 0 bases, with 16 bases spanning the gap. Germline V gives CDR1 MGHRA, CDR2 YSYEKL. The CDR3 DNA reads TGCGCCAGCAGCCTACATAGCGGACGTGTCTCCTACGAGCAGTACTTC. Protein product: CASSLHSGRVSYEQYF.

This chain uses TRBV19 with TRBJ1-5, with D possibly matching TRBD1 (6 bases). Germline V gene sequence: CDR1 LNHDA, CDR2 SQIVND (reference sequence). The CDR3 has 15 residues. V dropped 4 bases and J dropped 2 bases, with 12 bases sitting between them. This chain's CDR3 is CASSTGQRCNQPQHF. DNA for the CDR3: TGTGCCAGTAGTACCGGACAGCGTTGCAATCAGCCCCAGCATTTT. The variable domain in full, completed from reference TRBV19 and TRBJ1-5, reads DGGITQSPKYLFRKEGQNVTLSCEQNLNHDAMYWYRQDPGQGLRLIYYSQIVNDFQKGDIAEGYSVSREKKESFPLTVTSAQKNPTAFYLCASSTGQRCNQPQHFGDGTRLSIL.

The V and J genes are TRBV30 and TRBJ1-2; a possible D gene is TRBD1 (6 bases). With 0 bases removed from V and 4 bases from J, the gap between germline ends came to 9 bases. Germline V gene lookup returns CDR1 GTSNPN and CDR2 SVGIG (reference sequence). The CDR3 length is 13 residues. As DNA, the CDR3 is TGTGCCTGGAGTGTCGGACAGTTCTATGGCTACACCTTC. This codes for CAWSVGQFYGYTF.

The chain combines TRBV5-6 with TRBJ2-7; 9 bases are shared with TRBD2. The J call may be mistaken, given a closer DNA end match to TRBJ2-5. CDR1 and CDR2 (germline): SGHDT, YYEEEE. The CDR3 runs 19 residues. DNA of the CDR3: TGTGCCAGCAGCTCCCCGGTCCGTAACAGCGGGAGGCCGAGGGAGACCCAGTACTTC. Amino acids: CASSSPVRNSGRPRETQYF.

The chain links TRBV7-9 to TRBJ1-2; 11 nucleotides line up with TRBD1. CDR1 and CDR2 from the germline V gene are SEHNR and FQNEAQ (reference sequence). V was clipped by 4 bases and J by 7 bases; unmatched bases: 8. CDR3 length: 15 amino acids. CDR3 DNA sequence: TGTGCCAGCAGCTCGTGGACAGGGGGCCCCAGTGGCTACACCTTC. It encodes CASSSWTGGPSGYTF.

The genes are TRBV7-2 and TRBJ2-7, with 9 bases fitting TRBD1. Germline V gene data show CDR1 as SGHTA and CDR2 as FQGNSA. This CDR3 region has 14 residues. The J segment lost 7 bases and the V segment lost 3 bases, leaving 7 bases of the junction unmatched. For the CDR3, the DNA is TGTGCCAGCAGCTTCGGGACAGGGTCTAGGGAGCAGTACTTC. As protein: CASSFGTGSREQYF. Complete variable domain (other parts from reference TRBV7-2 and TRBJ2-7): GAGVSQSPSNKVTEKGKDVELRCDPISGHTALYWYRQSLGQGLEFLIYFQGNSAPDKSGLPSDRFSAERTGGSVSTLTIQRTQQEDSAVYLCASSFGTGSREQYFGPGTRLTVT.

The chain is built from TRBV14 and TRBJ2-1; a possible D gene is TRBD2 (6 bases). CDR1 SGHDN and CDR2 FVKESK come from the germline V gene. This CDR3 contains 13 residues. V was trimmed by 1 base and J by 10 bases, leaving 11 bases between them. CDR3 nucleotide sequence: TGTGCCAGCAGCCAAGGTAGGCTAGCGGAGCAGTTCTTC. Translating gives CASSQGRLAEQFF.